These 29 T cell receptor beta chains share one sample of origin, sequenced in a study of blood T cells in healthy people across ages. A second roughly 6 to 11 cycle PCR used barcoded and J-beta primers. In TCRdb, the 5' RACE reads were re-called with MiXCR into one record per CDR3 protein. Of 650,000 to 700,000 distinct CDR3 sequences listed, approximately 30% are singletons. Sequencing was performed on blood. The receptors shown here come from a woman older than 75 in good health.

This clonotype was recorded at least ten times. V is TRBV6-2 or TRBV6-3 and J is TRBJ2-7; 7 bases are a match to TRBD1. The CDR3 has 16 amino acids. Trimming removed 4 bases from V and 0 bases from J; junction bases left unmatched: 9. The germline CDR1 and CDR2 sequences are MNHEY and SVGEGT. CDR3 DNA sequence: TGTGCCAGCAGTTCCTTTCTGACAGGGAACTCCTACGAGCAGTACTTC. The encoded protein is CASSSFLTGNSYEQYF.

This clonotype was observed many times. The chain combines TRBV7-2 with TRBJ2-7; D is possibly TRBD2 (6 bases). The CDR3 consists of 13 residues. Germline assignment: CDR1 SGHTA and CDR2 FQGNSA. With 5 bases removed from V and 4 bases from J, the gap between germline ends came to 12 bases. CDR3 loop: CASSPKDYYEQYF. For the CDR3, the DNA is TGTGCCAGCAGCCCCAAGGACTATTACGAGCAGTACTTC.

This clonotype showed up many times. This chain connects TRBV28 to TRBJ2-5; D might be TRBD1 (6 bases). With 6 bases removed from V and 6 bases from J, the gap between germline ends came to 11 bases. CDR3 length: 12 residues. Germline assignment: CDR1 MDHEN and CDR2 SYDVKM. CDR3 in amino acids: CASRQGLKTQYF. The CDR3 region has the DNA TGTGCCAGCAGACAGGGATTAAAGACCCAGTACTTC. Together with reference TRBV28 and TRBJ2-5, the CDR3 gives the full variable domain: DVKVTQSSRYLVKRTGEKVFLECVQDMDHENMFWYRQDPGLGLRLIYFSYDVKMKEKGDIPEGYSVSREKKERFSLILESASTNQTSMYLCASRQGLKTQYFGPGTRLLVL.

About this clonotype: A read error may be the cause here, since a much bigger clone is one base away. Here the CDR3 reads CASSQPDRWDYGYTF. The CDR3 DNA reads as TGTGCCAGCAGCCAACCGGACAGGTGGGACTATGGCTACACCTTC. V gene TRBV4-2 combines with J gene TRBJ1-2; 7 positions match TRBD1. The V gene end was trimmed by 2 bases and the J gene end by 3 bases; junction bases not matched to a gene: 6. This CDR3 has 15 residues. CDR1 and CDR2 (germline): LGHNA, YNFKEQ.

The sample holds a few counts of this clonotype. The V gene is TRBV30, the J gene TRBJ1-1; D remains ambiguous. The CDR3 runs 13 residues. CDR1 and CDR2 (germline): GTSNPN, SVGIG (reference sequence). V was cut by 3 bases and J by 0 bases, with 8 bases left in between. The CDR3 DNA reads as TGTGCCTGGAGCGGATCCATGAACACTGAAGCTTTCTTT. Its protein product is CAWSGSMNTEAFF.

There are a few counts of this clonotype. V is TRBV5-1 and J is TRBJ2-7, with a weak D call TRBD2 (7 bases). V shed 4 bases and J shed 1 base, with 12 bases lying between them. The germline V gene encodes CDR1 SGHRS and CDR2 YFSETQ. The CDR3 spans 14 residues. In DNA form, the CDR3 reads TGCGCCAGCAGCGGGGGGGGGCTGTCCTACGAGCAGTACTTC. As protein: CASSGGGLSYEQYF.

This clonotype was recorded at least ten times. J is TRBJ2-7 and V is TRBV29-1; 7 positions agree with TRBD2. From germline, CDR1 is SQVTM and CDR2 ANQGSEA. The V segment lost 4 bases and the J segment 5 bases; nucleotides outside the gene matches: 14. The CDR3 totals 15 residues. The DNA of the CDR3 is TGCAGCGTTGGGGTCGGGCGGGGGATGCGCAACGAGCAGTACTTC. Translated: CSVGVGRGMRNEQYF.

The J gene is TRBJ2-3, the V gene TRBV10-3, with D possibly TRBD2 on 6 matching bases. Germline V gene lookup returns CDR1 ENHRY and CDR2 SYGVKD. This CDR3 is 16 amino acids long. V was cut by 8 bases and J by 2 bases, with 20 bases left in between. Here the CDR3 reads CAISLGSRDDTDTQYF. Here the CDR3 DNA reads TGTGCCATCTCCTTGGGGTCGCGGGACGACACAGATACGCAGTATTTT.

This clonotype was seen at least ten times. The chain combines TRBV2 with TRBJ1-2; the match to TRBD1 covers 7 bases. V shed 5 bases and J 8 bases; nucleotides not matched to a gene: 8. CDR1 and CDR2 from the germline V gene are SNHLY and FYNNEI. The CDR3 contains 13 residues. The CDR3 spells CASSSTGRLGYTF. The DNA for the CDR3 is TGTGCCAGCAGTTCGACAGGGCGGTTAGGCTACACCTTC.

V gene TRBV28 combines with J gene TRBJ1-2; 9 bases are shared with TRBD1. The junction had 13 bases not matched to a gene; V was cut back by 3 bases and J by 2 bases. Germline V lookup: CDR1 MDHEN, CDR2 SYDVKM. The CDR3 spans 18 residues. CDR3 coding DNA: TGTGCCAGCAGTTTCAACCCTGGGACAGGGACGAGAAACTATGGCTACACCTTC. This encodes CASSFNPGTGTRNYGYTF.

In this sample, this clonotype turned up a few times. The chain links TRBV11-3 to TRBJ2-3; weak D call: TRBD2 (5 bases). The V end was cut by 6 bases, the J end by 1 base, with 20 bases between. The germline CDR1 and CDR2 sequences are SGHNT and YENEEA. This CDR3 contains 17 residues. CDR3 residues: CASSLRAEPFGTDTQYF. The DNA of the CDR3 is TGTGCCAGCAGTCTAAGAGCGGAGCCGTTCGGCACAGATACGCAGTATTTT.

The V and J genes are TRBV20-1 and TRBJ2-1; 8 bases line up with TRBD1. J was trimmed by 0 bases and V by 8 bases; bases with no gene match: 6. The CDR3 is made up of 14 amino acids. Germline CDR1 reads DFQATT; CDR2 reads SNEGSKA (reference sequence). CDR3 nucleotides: TGCAGTTCCCCGGGACAGGTCTCCTACAATGAGCAGTTCTTC. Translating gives CSSPGQVSYNEQFF.

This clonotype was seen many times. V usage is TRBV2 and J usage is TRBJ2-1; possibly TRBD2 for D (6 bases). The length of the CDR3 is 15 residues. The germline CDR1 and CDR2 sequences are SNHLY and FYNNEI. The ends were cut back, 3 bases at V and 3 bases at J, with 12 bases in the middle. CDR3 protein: CASSDKEGIYNEQFF. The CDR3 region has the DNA TGTGCCAGCAGTGATAAGGAGGGGATCTACAATGAGCAGTTCTTC. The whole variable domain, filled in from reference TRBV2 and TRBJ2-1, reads EPEVTQTPSHQVTQMGQEVILRCVPISNHLYFYWYRQILGQKVEFLVSFYNNEISEKSEIFDDQFSVERPDGSNFTLKIRSTKLEDSAMYFCASSDKEGIYNEQFFGPGTRLTVL.

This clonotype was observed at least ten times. Written as DNA, the CDR3 is TGTGCCAGCAGCCCAAATTGGGGAGAGACCCAGTACTTC. This translates into CASSPNWGETQYF. The rearrangement joins TRBV7-2 to TRBJ2-5; D gene uncertain. Germline V gene lookup returns CDR1 SGHTA and CDR2 FQGNSA. V was trimmed by 5 bases and J by 4 bases, leaving 11 bases between them. The CDR3 covers 13 residues.

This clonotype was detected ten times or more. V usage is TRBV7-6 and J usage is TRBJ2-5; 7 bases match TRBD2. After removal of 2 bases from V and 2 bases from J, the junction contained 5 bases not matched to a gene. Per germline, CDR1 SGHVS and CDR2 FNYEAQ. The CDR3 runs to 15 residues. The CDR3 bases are TGTGCCAGCAGCTTAATGCAGGGAGGGCAAGAGACCCAGTACTTC. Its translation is CASSLMQGGQETQYF. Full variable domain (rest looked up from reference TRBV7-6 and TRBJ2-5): GAGVSQSPRYKVTKRGQDVALRCDPISGHVSLYWYRQALGQGPEFLTYFNYEAQQDKSGLPNDRFSAERPEGSISTLTIQRTEQRDSAMYRCASSLMQGGQETQYFGPGTRLLVL.

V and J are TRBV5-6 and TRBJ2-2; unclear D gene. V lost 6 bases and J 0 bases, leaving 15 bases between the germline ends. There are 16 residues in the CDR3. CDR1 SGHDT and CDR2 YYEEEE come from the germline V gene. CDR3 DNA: TGTGCCAGCACCATCGGTGGGATCGCGAACACCGGGGAGCTGTTTTTT. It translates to CASTIGGIANTGELFF.

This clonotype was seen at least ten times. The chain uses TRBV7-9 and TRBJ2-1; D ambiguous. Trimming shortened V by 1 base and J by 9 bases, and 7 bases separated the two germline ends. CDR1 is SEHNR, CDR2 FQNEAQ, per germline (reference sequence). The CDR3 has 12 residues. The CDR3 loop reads CASSLGASEQFF. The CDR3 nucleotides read TGTGCCAGCAGCTTAGGGGCCAGTGAGCAGTTCTTC.

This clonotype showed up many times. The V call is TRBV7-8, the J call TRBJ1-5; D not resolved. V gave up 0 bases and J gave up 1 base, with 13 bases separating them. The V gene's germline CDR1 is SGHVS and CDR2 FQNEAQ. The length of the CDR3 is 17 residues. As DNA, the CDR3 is TGTGCCAGCAGCTTAGCCACAGCATGGAGGAGCAATCAGCCCCAGCATTTT. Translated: CASSLATAWRSNQPQHF. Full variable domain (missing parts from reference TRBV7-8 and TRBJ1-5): GAGVSQSPRYKVAKRGQDVALRCDPISGHVSLFWYQQALGQGPEFLTYFQNEAQLDKSGLPSDRFFAERPEGSVSTLKIQRTQQEDSAVYLCASSLATAWRSNQPQHFGDGTRLSIL.

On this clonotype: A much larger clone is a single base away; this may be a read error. The CDR3 reads CSAIGAPSYEQFF. In DNA form, the CDR3 reads TGCAGTGCTATCGGGGCGCCCTCATACGAGCAGTTCTTC. The V call is TRBV20-1, the J call TRBJ2-1, with D possibly called TRBD1 or TRBD2 (5 bases each). The germline V gene has CDR1 DFQATT and CDR2 SNEGSKA (reference sequence). This CDR3 has 13 amino acids. V lost 4 bases and J 10 bases, leaving 17 bases between the germline ends.

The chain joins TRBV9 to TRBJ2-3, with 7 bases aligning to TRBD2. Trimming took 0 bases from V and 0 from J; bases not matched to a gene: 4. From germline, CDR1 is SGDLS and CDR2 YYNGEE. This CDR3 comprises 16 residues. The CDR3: CASSVGGAGSTDTQYF. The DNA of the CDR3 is TGTGCCAGCAGCGTAGGTGGAGCGGGGAGCACAGATACGCAGTATTTT.

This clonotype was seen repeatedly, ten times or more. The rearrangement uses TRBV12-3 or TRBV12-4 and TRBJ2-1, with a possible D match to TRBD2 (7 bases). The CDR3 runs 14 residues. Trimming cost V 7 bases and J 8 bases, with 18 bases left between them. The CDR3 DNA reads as TGTGCCAGCACCCCGCCGGGGGGCCGGTATGAGCAGTTCTTC. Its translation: CASTPPGGRYEQFF.

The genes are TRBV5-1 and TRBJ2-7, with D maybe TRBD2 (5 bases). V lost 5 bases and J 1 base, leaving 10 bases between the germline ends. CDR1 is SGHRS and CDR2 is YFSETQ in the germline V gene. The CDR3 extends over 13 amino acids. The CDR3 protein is CASREEGSYEQYF. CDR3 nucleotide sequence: TGCGCCAGCAGGGAGGAAGGATCCTACGAGCAGTACTTC.

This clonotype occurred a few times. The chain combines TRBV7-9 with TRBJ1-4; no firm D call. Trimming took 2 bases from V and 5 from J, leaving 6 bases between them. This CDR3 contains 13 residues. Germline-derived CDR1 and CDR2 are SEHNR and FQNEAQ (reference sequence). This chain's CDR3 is CASSLNRNEKLFF. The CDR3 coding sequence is TGTGCCAGCAGCTTAAATAGAAATGAAAAACTGTTTTTT.

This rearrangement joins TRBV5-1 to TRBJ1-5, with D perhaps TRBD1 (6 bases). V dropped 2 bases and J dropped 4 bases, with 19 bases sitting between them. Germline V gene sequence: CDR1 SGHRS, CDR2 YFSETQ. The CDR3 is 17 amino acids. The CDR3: CASSLKSGPGENQPQHF. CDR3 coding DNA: TGCGCCAGCAGCTTAAAATCGGGGCCAGGGGAGAATCAGCCCCAGCATTTT.

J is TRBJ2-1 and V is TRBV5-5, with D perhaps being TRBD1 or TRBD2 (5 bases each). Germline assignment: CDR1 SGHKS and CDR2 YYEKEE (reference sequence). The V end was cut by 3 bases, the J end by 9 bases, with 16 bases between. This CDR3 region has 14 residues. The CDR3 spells CASSWGVGTREQFF. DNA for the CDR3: TGTGCCAGCAGCTGGGGCGTAGGGACCCGTGAGCAGTTCTTC. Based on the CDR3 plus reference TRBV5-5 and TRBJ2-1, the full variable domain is DAGVTQSPTHLIKTRGQQVTLRCSPISGHKSVSWYQQVLGQGPQFIFQYYEKEERGRGNFPDRFSARQFPNYSSELNVNALLLGDSALYLCASSWGVGTREQFFGPGTRLTVL.

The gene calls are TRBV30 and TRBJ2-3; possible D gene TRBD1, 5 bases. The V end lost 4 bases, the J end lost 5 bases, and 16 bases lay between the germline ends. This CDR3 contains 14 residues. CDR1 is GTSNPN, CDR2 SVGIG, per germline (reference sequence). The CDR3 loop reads CAWTPGPSRDTQYF. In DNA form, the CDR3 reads TGTGCCTGGACCCCAGGGCCCTCAAGAGATACGCAGTATTTT.

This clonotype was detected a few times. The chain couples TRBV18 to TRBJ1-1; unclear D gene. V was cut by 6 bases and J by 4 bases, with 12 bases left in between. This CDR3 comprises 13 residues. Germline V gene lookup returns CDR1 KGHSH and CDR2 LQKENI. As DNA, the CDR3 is TGTGCCAGCTCCCCGGGGAGTTCCACTGAAGCTTTCTTT. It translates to CASSPGSSTEAFF. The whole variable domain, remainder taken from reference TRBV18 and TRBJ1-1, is NAGVMQNPRHLVRRRGQEARLRCSPMKGHSHVYWYRQLPEEGLKFMVYLQKENIIDESGMPKERFSAEFPKEGPSILRIQQVVRGDSAAYFCASSPGSSTEAFFGQGTRLTVV.

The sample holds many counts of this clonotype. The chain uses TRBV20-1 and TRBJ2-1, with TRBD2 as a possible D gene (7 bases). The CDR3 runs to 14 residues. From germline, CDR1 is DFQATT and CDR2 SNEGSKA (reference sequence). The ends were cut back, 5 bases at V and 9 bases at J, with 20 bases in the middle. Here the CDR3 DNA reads TGCAGTGCTCAGACTAGGGGGGGAAGCGGTGAGCAGTTCTTC. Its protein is CSAQTRGGSGEQFF.

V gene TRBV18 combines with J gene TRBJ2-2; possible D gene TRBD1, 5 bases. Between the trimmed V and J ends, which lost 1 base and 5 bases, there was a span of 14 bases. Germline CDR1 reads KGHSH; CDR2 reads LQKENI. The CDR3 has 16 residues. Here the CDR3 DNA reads TGTGCCAGCTCACCACTGGAAGGGGCGGCTACCGGGGAGCTGTTTTTT. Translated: CASSPLEGAATGELFF.